Listed below are T cell receptor beta chains from one sample, sequenced in a study of early T cells in non-severe SARS-CoV-2 infection. Each CDR3 protein is one row after TCRdb ran MiXCR on the 5' RACE reads. The sample lists about 52,000 distinct CDR3 sequences, 6.2% seen once, with 3% to 4% in the top ten. Material for sequencing was whole blood. All receptors come from an adult who was a healthcare worker with PCR-confirmed SARS-CoV-2 infection or an uninfected control (not recorded which). The CDR3 runs from the conserved cysteine through the conserved F or W. A D gene is named only where the DNA matches it firmly. The listing skips clone size in some rows; elsewhere it reads once, few, many or a size class.

cdr3_nt: TGTGCCAGCAGCTCACAGGTTGGCACTGAAAAACTGTTTTTT
cdr3_aa: CASSSQVGTEKLFF
d_call: .
cdr3_length: 14
j_call: TRBJ1-4
clone_size: many
v_call: TRBV7-2

cdr3_nt: TGTGCCAGCAGCTCAACCACGACCGGCTATGGCTACACCTTC
cdr3_aa: CASSSTTTGYGYTF
d_call: .
cdr3_length: 14
j_call: TRBJ1-2
clone_size: many
v_call: TRBV7-8

cdr3_nt: TGCAGCGCTTCGGACAGGGGGCGTTACGAGCAGTACTTC
cdr3_aa: CSASDRGRYEQYF
d_call: TRBD1
cdr3_length: 13
j_call: TRBJ2-7
clone_size: many
v_call: TRBV29-1

cdr3_nt: TGTGCCTGGAACGGACAGTACACCGGGGAGCTGTTTTTT
cdr3_aa: CAWNGQYTGELFF
d_call: .
cdr3_length: 13
j_call: TRBJ2-2
clone_size: few
v_call: TRBV30

cdr3_nt: TGTGCCAGCAGTCGAAGTGGGGGGCCCACCGGGGAGCTGTTTTTT
cdr3_aa: CASSRSGGPTGELFF
d_call: .
cdr3_length: 15
j_call: TRBJ2-2
clone_size: few
v_call: TRBV11-2

cdr3_nt: TGTGCCACCGCCGGGAGCACAGATACGCAGTATTTT
cdr3_aa: CATAGSTDTQYF
d_call: .
cdr3_length: 12
j_call: TRBJ2-3
clone_size: .
v_call: TRBV24-1

cdr3_nt: TGTGCCAGCAGCCAAGATCCTGGGATCGAGCAGTACTTC
cdr3_aa: CASSQDPGIEQYF
d_call: .
cdr3_length: 13
j_call: TRBJ2-7
clone_size: once
v_call: TRBV4-2

cdr3_nt: TGTGCCAGCAGCTTATACGGGAATCAGCCCCAGCATTTT
cdr3_aa: CASSLYGNQPQHF
d_call: .
cdr3_length: 13
j_call: TRBJ1-5
clone_size: many
v_call: TRBV11-2

cdr3_nt: TGTGCCAGCAGTGAAGTGGGAAACGGAAAGGGGTTCTTC
cdr3_aa: CASSEVGNGKGFF
d_call: .
cdr3_length: 13
j_call: TRBJ2-1
clone_size: many
v_call: TRBV6-1

cdr3_nt: TGCGCCAGCAGTCCGGGACTTGCGACCCTTAGCTCTGGAAACACCATATATTTT
cdr3_aa: CASSPGLATLSSGNTIYF
d_call: .
cdr3_length: 18
j_call: TRBJ1-3
clone_size: once
v_call: TRBV5-1

cdr3_nt: TGTGCCAGCAGGGACTCAGGGGGCGCAGATACGCAGTATTTT
cdr3_aa: CASRDSGGADTQYF
d_call: TRBD1
cdr3_length: 14
j_call: TRBJ2-3
clone_size: many
v_call: TRBV25-1

cdr3_nt: TGTGCCAGTAGTATAGGGGGTAGCGGTAAAGATACGCAGTATTTT
cdr3_aa: CASSIGGSGKDTQYF
d_call: .
cdr3_length: 15
j_call: TRBJ2-3
clone_size: few
v_call: TRBV19

cdr3_nt: TGCGCCAGCAGCAGAGACAGGTATTACTACAATGAGCAGTTCTTC
cdr3_aa: CASSRDRYYYNEQFF
d_call: .
cdr3_length: 15
j_call: TRBJ2-1
clone_size: many
v_call: TRBV5-1

cdr3_nt: TGTGCCATCAGTGAAGTCTCCCGGGCCAACTATGGCTACACCTTC
cdr3_aa: CAISEVSRANYGYTF
d_call: .
cdr3_length: 15
j_call: TRBJ1-2
clone_size: few
v_call: TRBV10-3

cdr3_nt: TGCAGCGGCCATGCAGGGACAGGCCTAACCTACAATGAGCAGTTCTTC
cdr3_aa: CSGHAGTGLTYNEQFF
d_call: TRBD1
cdr3_length: 16
j_call: TRBJ2-1
clone_size: .
v_call: TRBV29-1

cdr3_nt: TGTGCCAGCAGTTCTGGACCGTCAGGTGGACCCCAGCATTTT
cdr3_aa: CASSSGPSGGPQHF
d_call: .
cdr3_length: 14
j_call: TRBJ1-5
clone_size: many
v_call: TRBV6-2/TRBV6-3

cdr3_nt: TGTGCCAGCAGTGAATCAAGGGCGCCGAATGAAAAACTGTTTTTT
cdr3_aa: CASSESRAPNEKLFF
d_call: .
cdr3_length: 15
j_call: TRBJ1-4
clone_size: .
v_call: TRBV2

cdr3_nt: TGCGCCAGCAGCTTAGACAGGATCCCAGATACGCAGTATTTT
cdr3_aa: CASSLDRIPDTQYF
d_call: .
cdr3_length: 14
j_call: TRBJ2-3
clone_size: many
v_call: TRBV5-1

cdr3_nt: TGCAGCGTTGCGGGGAAAGGGGATCAGCCCCAGCATTTT
cdr3_aa: CSVAGKGDQPQHF
d_call: .
cdr3_length: 13
j_call: TRBJ1-5
clone_size: many
v_call: TRBV29-1

cdr3_nt: TGCAGTGCTAGAGTCTCTTCCGGGACGTTCGAAGCTTTCTTT
cdr3_aa: CSARVSSGTFEAFF
d_call: .
cdr3_length: 14
j_call: TRBJ1-1
clone_size: many
v_call: TRBV20-1

cdr3_nt: TGTGCCAGCAGCAACGGGCGACGAGGGTTCCCAGATACGCAGTATTTT
cdr3_aa: CASSNGRRGFPDTQYF
d_call: .
cdr3_length: 16
j_call: TRBJ2-3
clone_size: .
v_call: TRBV12-3/TRBV12-4

cdr3_nt: TGTGCCAGTAGTATCGACCCAAGACAACTGGGCAATCAGCCCCAGCATTTT
cdr3_aa: CASSIDPRQLGNQPQHF
d_call: .
cdr3_length: 17
j_call: TRBJ1-5
clone_size: .
v_call: TRBV19

cdr3_nt: TGTGCCAGCAGCGTGGGACGCTACAATGAGCAGTTCTTC
cdr3_aa: CASSVGRYNEQFF
d_call: .
cdr3_length: 13
j_call: TRBJ2-1
clone_size: many
v_call: TRBV9

cdr3_nt: TGTGCCAGCAGACTGACAGGGGGCCTCACAGATACGCAGTATTTT
cdr3_aa: CASRLTGGLTDTQYF
d_call: TRBD1
cdr3_length: 15
j_call: TRBJ2-3
clone_size: many
v_call: TRBV6-2/TRBV6-3

cdr3_nt: TGTGCCAGCAGCGTAGTCCCAGCGGGTACAGATACGCAGTATTTT
cdr3_aa: CASSVVPAGTDTQYF
d_call: .
cdr3_length: 15
j_call: TRBJ2-3
clone_size: many
v_call: TRBV9

cdr3_nt: TGTGCCAGCAGCCCGCAGGGACTAGCGTCCTACAATGAGCAGTTCTTC
cdr3_aa: CASSPQGLASYNEQFF
d_call: TRBD2
cdr3_length: 16
j_call: TRBJ2-1
clone_size: .
v_call: TRBV7-2

cdr3_nt: TGTGCCAGCAGCTTTGCCTCTCGTGCAACTGGGACTCCGAGTAACACCGGGGAGCTGTTTTTT
cdr3_aa: CASSFASRATGTPSNTGELFF
d_call: .
cdr3_length: 21
j_call: TRBJ2-2
clone_size: many
v_call: TRBV7-6

cdr3_nt: TGTGCCAGCAGTGAAGCATCAGGGTACGGCTATGGCTACACCTTC
cdr3_aa: CASSEASGYGYGYTF
d_call: .
cdr3_length: 15
j_call: TRBJ1-2
clone_size: few
v_call: TRBV6-1

cdr3_nt: TGTGCCAGCAGCGTAGCAGGTATCTCCTTTGATGAGCAGTTCTTC
cdr3_aa: CASSVAGISFDEQFF
d_call: .
cdr3_length: 15
j_call: TRBJ2-1
clone_size: .
v_call: TRBV9

cdr3_nt: TGTGCCAGCAGCACCCCTAGCGGGGGCCTGGTTGAGCAGTTCTTC
cdr3_aa: CASSTPSGGLVEQFF
d_call: TRBD2
cdr3_length: 15
j_call: TRBJ2-1
clone_size: .
v_call: TRBV11-3

cdr3_nt: TGCGCCAGCAGCCCTGACAGGGTCTCCTACGAGCAGTACTTC
cdr3_aa: CASSPDRVSYEQYF
d_call: TRBD1
cdr3_length: 14
j_call: TRBJ2-7
clone_size: .
v_call: TRBV5-1

cdr3_nt: TGTGCCAGCAGCCTCCTCGGGCAGGTAGCCCACGAGCAGTACTTC
cdr3_aa: CASSLLGQVAHEQYF
d_call: .
cdr3_length: 15
j_call: TRBJ2-7
clone_size: many
v_call: TRBV7-2

cdr3_nt: TGTGCCAGCAGCAAATTCCCGGGGCATGATAATTCACCCCTCCACTTT
cdr3_aa: CASSKFPGHDNSPLHF
d_call: .
cdr3_length: 16
j_call: TRBJ1-6
clone_size: many
v_call: TRBV6-5

cdr3_nt: TGCAGCGTTGAAAAATACAGGGCGGGTAATGAAAAACTGTTTTTT
cdr3_aa: CSVEKYRAGNEKLFF
d_call: .
cdr3_length: 15
j_call: TRBJ1-4
clone_size: .
v_call: TRBV29-1

cdr3_nt: TGTGCCTGGAGTGGTGGAACCTATGGCTACACCTTC
cdr3_aa: CAWSGGTYGYTF
d_call: .
cdr3_length: 12
j_call: TRBJ1-2
clone_size: many
v_call: TRBV30

cdr3_nt: TGTGCCAGCTCAGTCCACGTACAAGAGACCCAGTACTTC
cdr3_aa: CASSVHVQETQYF
d_call: .
cdr3_length: 13
j_call: TRBJ2-5
clone_size: many
v_call: TRBV18

cdr3_nt: TGTGCCAGCAGCCCGGGGGACAGGAGCACAGATACGCAGTATTTT
cdr3_aa: CASSPGDRSTDTQYF
d_call: TRBD1
cdr3_length: 15
j_call: TRBJ2-3
clone_size: few
v_call: TRBV7-9

cdr3_nt: TGTGCCAGCAGCTTCGGCGGGGGGGCAGAGACCCAGTACTTC
cdr3_aa: CASSFGGGAETQYF
d_call: TRBD2
cdr3_length: 14
j_call: TRBJ2-5
clone_size: .
v_call: TRBV7-6

cdr3_nt: TGTGCCAGCAGCTGGGACAGTGGGGGGAACACTGAAGCTTTCTTT
cdr3_aa: CASSWDSGGNTEAFF
d_call: TRBD1
cdr3_length: 15
j_call: TRBJ1-1
clone_size: .
v_call: TRBV7-9

cdr3_nt: TGCAGCGTCGGACAGGGCTTCAACTATGGCTACACCTTC
cdr3_aa: CSVGQGFNYGYTF
d_call: TRBD1
cdr3_length: 13
j_call: TRBJ1-2
clone_size: .
v_call: TRBV29-1

cdr3_nt: TGTGCCAGCAGCTTAGCGAAAATAGCGGGTTCCTACGAGCAGTACTTC
cdr3_aa: CASSLAKIAGSYEQYF
d_call: TRBD2
cdr3_length: 16
j_call: TRBJ2-7
clone_size: many
v_call: TRBV7-2

cdr3_nt: TGTGCCAGCTCCCAAGGACAGGAGTGGCCCCAGCATTTT
cdr3_aa: CASSQGQEWPQHF
d_call: TRBD1
cdr3_length: 13
j_call: TRBJ1-5
clone_size: many
v_call: TRBV18

cdr3_nt: TGTGCCAGCAGTTACACAGGGACCACTGAAGTTTTCTTT
cdr3_aa: CASSYTGTTEVFF
d_call: .
cdr3_length: 13
j_call: TRBJ1-1
clone_size: many
v_call: TRBV6-2/TRBV6-3

cdr3_nt: TGCGCCAGCAGCCGGGACAGGGCCCTGGGAGGCTACACCTTC
cdr3_aa: CASSRDRALGGYTF
d_call: TRBD1
cdr3_length: 14
j_call: TRBJ1-2
clone_size: .
v_call: TRBV5-1

cdr3_nt: TGTGCCAGCAGCGAAGGACCCATCGGCACTGAAGCTTTCTTT
cdr3_aa: CASSEGPIGTEAFF
d_call: .
cdr3_length: 14
j_call: TRBJ1-1
clone_size: many
v_call: TRBV9

cdr3_nt: TGTGCCATCAGTGAGGGCAGCCCGGGAGGTACTGAAGCTTTCTTT
cdr3_aa: CAISEGSPGGTEAFF
d_call: .
cdr3_length: 15
j_call: TRBJ1-1
clone_size: many
v_call: TRBV10-3

cdr3_nt: TGTGCCAGCAGCCCAACAGGGACGGTATTGAATAATTCACCCCTCCACTTT
cdr3_aa: CASSPTGTVLNNSPLHF
d_call: .
cdr3_length: 17
j_call: TRBJ1-6
clone_size: many
v_call: TRBV7-8

cdr3_nt: TGTGCCAGCAGCTTTCAGGGTTCCCCCTACACTGAAGCTTTCTTT
cdr3_aa: CASSFQGSPYTEAFF
d_call: .
cdr3_length: 15
j_call: TRBJ1-1
clone_size: .
v_call: TRBV5-6

cdr3_nt: TGTGCCAGCAGCTTAGAAGCAGGGACGGACTCTGAAGCTTTCTTT
cdr3_aa: CASSLEAGTDSEAFF
d_call: .
cdr3_length: 15
j_call: TRBJ1-1
clone_size: few
v_call: TRBV11-3

cdr3_nt: TGTGCCAGTACTACCGGGACGTACCCTAACTATGGCTACACCTTC
cdr3_aa: CASTTGTYPNYGYTF
d_call: .
cdr3_length: 15
j_call: TRBJ1-2
clone_size: many
v_call: TRBV19